The rows below give T cell receptor beta chains drawn from one sample of a study of blood T cell repertoires in COVID-19. This table comes from immunoSEQ multiplex PCR, and its TCRdb copy is limited to in-frame clones, with some not included. The table shows about 240,000 clones, with about 80% occurring only once. Sequenced sample: PBMCs or T cells enriched from blood (not recorded which). Receptor source: a woman aged 40 to 55 who had been exposed to COVID-19. The CDR3 runs from the conserved cysteine through the conserved F or W. The order of the fields is V gene, J gene, D gene, clone size, CDR3 DNA, CDR3 protein. D genes are given only for firm matches. Size is stated for part of the rows, as once, few or many counts, or as a class when the clone is expanded.

>TRBV19|TRBJ1-5|.|.
TGTGCCAGTAGTGGCAGTCCTGGTCAGCCCCAGCATTTT
CASSGSPGQPQHF
>TRBV3-1/TRBV3-2|TRBJ1-2|TRBD1|many
TGTGCCAGCAGACCCCGGGACAGGGGGCTAGAAACTAATGGCTACACCTTC
CASRPRDRGLETNGYTF
>TRBV6-5|TRBJ1-5|.|.
TGTGCCAGCATCCGAGGGCTTTATAGCAATCAGCCCCAGCATTTT
CASIRGLYSNQPQHF
>TRBV9|TRBJ2-5|.|.
TGTGCCAGCAGCGTATCGGACACCTACCAGACCCAGTACTTC
CASSVSDTYQTQYF
>TRBV10-3|TRBJ1-6|.|.
TGTGCCATCAGTCCGGGACACCGAATGGGTTCACCCCTCCACTTT
CAISPGHRMGSPLHF
>TRBV3-1/TRBV3-2|TRBJ2-7|TRBD1|.
TGTGCCAGCAGCCTCCGACAGGGGGCTGGGGAGCAGTACTTC
CASSLRQGAGEQYF
>TRBV7-6|TRBJ2-3|.|once
TGTGCCAGCAGCTCGGGACTGCACACAGATACGCAGTATTTT
CASSSGLHTDTQYF
>TRBV6-2/TRBV6-3|TRBJ1-1|.|once
TGTGCCAGCAGCGGGGGGGTAGGGTACACTGAAGCTTTCTTT
CASSGGVGYTEAFF
>TRBV7-2|TRBJ2-3|TRBD2|.
TGTGCCAGCGGGCTAGCGGGGTATACGCAGTATTTT
CASGLAGYTQYF
>TRBV6-2/TRBV6-3|TRBJ2-3|.|.
TGTGCCAGCAGTTACTCGAGGGGGGATACGCAGTATTTT
CASSYSRGDTQYF
>TRBV27|TRBJ1-4|TRBD1|.
TGTGCCAGCAGCCGGGACAGGGGTTATACTTTCCCCAATGAAAAACTGTTTTTT
CASSRDRGYTFPNEKLFF
>TRBV13|TRBJ1-2|TRBD1|.
TGTGCCAGCAGCTTGGGGACAGGGGTCGGGGAGGGTGGCTACACCTTC
CASSLGTGVGEGGYTF
>TRBV6-5|TRBJ1-2|TRBD1|.
TGTGCCAGCAGTTGGACAGGGGGCGACTATGGCTACACCTTC
CASSWTGGDYGYTF
>TRBV7-9|TRBJ1-1|.|.
TGTGCCAGCAGCTTAGCGGCGTCCGGGGACACTGAAGCTTTCTTT
CASSLAASGDTEAFF
>TRBV2|TRBJ2-7|TRBD2|once
TGTGCCAGCAGTGAAGGGGGACTAGCGGCCAGCTACGAGCAGTACTTC
CASSEGGLAASYEQYF
>TRBV20-1|TRBJ1-2|.|few
TGCAGTGCAAAGACCCCAGGGGGCTACACCTTC
CSAKTPGGYTF
>TRBV4-1|TRBJ1-6|.|.
TGCGCCAGCAGTACCGGGGACTATAATTCACCCCTCCACTTT
CASSTGDYNSPLHF
>TRBV20-1|TRBJ1-3|TRBD1|.
TGCAGTGTTAGTGCGTCGGGGACAGGGGAAAACACCATATATTTT
CSVSASGTGENTIYF
>TRBV9|TRBJ2-2|TRBD1|.
TGTGCCAGTAAGACAGGGGGCGAGACCGGGGAGCTGTTTTTT
CASKTGGETGELFF
>TRBV12-5|TRBJ1-2|TRBD1|.
TGTGCTAGTGGCACGACAGGGTACGGAGGCTACACCTTC
CASGTTGYGGYTF
>TRBV5-1|TRBJ1-1|.|few
TGCGCCAGCAGCTTGGCCTGGGGGCGCGGGACTGAAGCTTTCTTT
CASSLAWGRGTEAFF
>TRBV18|TRBJ1-3|.|.
TGTGCCAGCTCACCGAATCTGGCGGGAAACTCTGGAAACACCATATATTTT
CASSPNLAGNSGNTIYF
>TRBV3-1/TRBV3-2|TRBJ1-4|.|.
TGTGCCAGCAGCCAAGGACAGTTAATGGGAGAAAAACTGTTTTTT
CASSQGQLMGEKLFF
>TRBV5-4|TRBJ1-2|.|.
TGTGCCAGCAGCTCGACCCAGGGTGCGGACTATGGCTACACCTTC
CASSSTQGADYGYTF
>TRBV7-9|TRBJ1-1|.|.
TGTGCCAGCAGCCCCCATTTAGGGGCAGCCACCAGGAGGAACACTGAAGCTTTCTTT
CASSPHLGAATRRNTEAFF
>TRBV6-5|TRBJ1-1|TRBD1|.
TGTGCCAGCATTTACAGGGGGGGGGCTTTCTTT
CASIYRGGAFF
>TRBV4-1|TRBJ2-1|.|.
TGCGCCAGCAGCCAAGAGCGGGGAGAATCCTACAATGAGCAGTTCTTC
CASSQERGESYNEQFF
>TRBV7-9|TRBJ2-7|TRBD1|.
TGTGCCAGCAGCTTAGACCCGGGACAGGGGACGTACGAGCAGTACTTC
CASSLDPGQGTYEQYF
>TRBV7-8|TRBJ2-1|.|few
TGTGCCAGCAGCTTCCATGGACAGTACAATGAGCAGTTCTTC
CASSFHGQYNEQFF
>TRBV11-3|TRBJ2-5|TRBD2|.
TGTGCCAGCAGCTTAGACGGGACTAGTAAAGAGACCCAGTACTTC
CASSLDGTSKETQYF
>TRBV6-5|TRBJ2-6|.|.
TGTGCCAGCAGTTACTCGATGATAGCTGGGGCCAACGTCCTGACTTTC
CASSYSMIAGANVLTF
>TRBV6-5|TRBJ1-4|TRBD1|.
TGTGCCAGCAGTTCCCGGACAGGGGCTAATGAAAAACTGTTTTTT
CASSSRTGANEKLFF
>TRBV19|TRBJ1-5|TRBD1|.
TGTGCCAGTAGTATGGCTGTCCCGGGGACAGGGGTTGGGCAGCCCCAGCATTTT
CASSMAVPGTGVGQPQHF
>TRBV5-6|TRBJ2-7|TRBD2|.
TGTGCCAGCACCAGAGCGGGGGCCGGGTTTCAAAGGTACTTC
CASTRAGAGFQRYF
>TRBV7-6|TRBJ2-7|TRBD1|.
TGTGCCAGCAGCCCAGTGACCGGGACAGGGGGTGCCTACGAGCAGTACTTC
CASSPVTGTGGAYEQYF
>TRBV11-1|TRBJ1-2|TRBD1|once
TGTGCCAGCAGCTTAGAAGGACAGGGGGGCTACACCTTC
CASSLEGQGGYTF
>TRBV5-4|TRBJ2-5|TRBD1|.
TGTGCCAGCAGCCCTAGTTACAGGGGGCAAGAGACCCAGTACTTC
CASSPSYRGQETQYF
>TRBV19|TRBJ1-4|.|.
TGTGCCAGTAGTATTCAGGGCGGGATTGAAAAACTGTTTTTT
CASSIQGGIEKLFF
>TRBV29-1|TRBJ2-1|TRBD2|.
TGCAGCTTACGGACTAGCGGGAACTACAATGAGCAGTTCTTC
CSLRTSGNYNEQFF
>TRBV5-1|TRBJ1-2|TRBD1|.
TGCGCCAGCAGCTCCTACCGGGACAGTAAAGAGGGCTACACCTTC
CASSSYRDSKEGYTF
>TRBV11-2|TRBJ1-2|.|.
TGTGCCAGCAGCTTTGTTGGGGGCGAGTGGATGGGCTACACCTTC
CASSFVGGEWMGYTF
>TRBV27|TRBJ1-5|TRBD1|once
TGTGCCAGCAGTTTACTCGGGACAGGGAGTTCCGCTCAGCCCCAGCATTTT
CASSLLGTGSSAQPQHF
>TRBV4-2|TRBJ1-2|TRBD1|once
TGTGCCAGCAGCCAAGGAGACAGGGCGGTCGACTATGGCTACACCTTC
CASSQGDRAVDYGYTF
>TRBV4-2|TRBJ2-1|.|once
TGTGCCAGCAGCCAAGAAAGGAGTTACAATGAGCAGTTCTTC
CASSQERSYNEQFF
>TRBV18|TRBJ1-5|TRBD1|.
TGTGCCAGCTCACCGACAGGGTTTAGCAATCAGCCCCAGCATTTT
CASSPTGFSNQPQHF
>TRBV7-8|TRBJ2-1|.|.
TGTGCCAGCAGCTACCTCCGGGGGACCGATGAGCAGTTCTTC
CASSYLRGTDEQFF
>TRBV19|TRBJ1-2|.|.
TGTGCCAGCCGGGGGGTTCGGGGCTACACCTTC
CASRGVRGYTF
>TRBV5-6|TRBJ2-3|.|.
TGTGCCAGCAGCTTGGCCGGAGGAGACACAGATACGCAGTATTTT
CASSLAGGDTDTQYF
>TRBV5-4|TRBJ1-1|TRBD1|.
TGTGCCAGCAGCACAGCGACAGGGGATGAAGCTTTCTTT
CASSTATGDEAFF
>TRBV6-5|TRBJ1-5|.|.
TGTGCCAGCGTATCCTATAGCAATCAGCCCCAGCATTTT
CASVSYSNQPQHF
>TRBV7-9|TRBJ2-1|.|.
TGTGCCAGCAGCCCTCGCCTAGCGTCCTACAATGAGCAGTTCTTC
CASSPRLASYNEQFF
>TRBV7-8|TRBJ1-3|.|few
TGTGCCAGCAGCCCCCAGGGCCTTTCTGGAAACACCATATATTTT
CASSPQGLSGNTIYF
>TRBV7-8|TRBJ1-1|TRBD1|.
TGTGCCAGCAGCCCCACCCAGGGGGCGGGCACTGAAGCTTTCTTT
CASSPTQGAGTEAFF
>TRBV29-1|TRBJ2-7|TRBD1|.
TGCAGCGTTGGTGGGATGGACAGGACCTACGAGCAGTACTTC
CSVGGMDRTYEQYF
>TRBV11-1|TRBJ2-1|TRBD2|.
TGTGCCAGCAGCTTAGAGGGACTAGCTCACAATGAGCAGTTCTTC
CASSLEGLAHNEQFF
>TRBV3-1/TRBV3-2|TRBJ1-2|TRBD1|.
TGTGCCAGCAGCCAAGACGGCCACAGGGGGGAGGGCTACACCTTC
CASSQDGHRGEGYTF
>TRBV25-1|TRBJ1-4|TRBD1|.
TGTGCCAGCAGTGCTGACAGGGGGACGGCTAATGAAAAACTGTTTTTT
CASSADRGTANEKLFF
>TRBV7-9|TRBJ2-1|.|.
TGTGCCAGCAGCGAGGGCCCGAGGTCCTACAATGAGCAGTTCTTC
CASSEGPRSYNEQFF
>TRBV5-1|TRBJ1-6|TRBD1|.
TGCGCCAGCAGCTTTACAGGGGCCGCCGAATATAATTCACCCCTCCACTTT
CASSFTGAAEYNSPLHF
>TRBV5-1|TRBJ2-7|TRBD1|.
TGCGCCAGCAGCTTGGCGCAGGGGGCTCAAGAGCAGTACTTC
CASSLAQGAQEQYF